The 17 T cell receptor beta chains in this list originate from one sample, sequenced in a study of T cells in Graves' hyperthyroidism and ophthalmopathy. Template material for amplifying TCR beta CDR3 regions consisted of RNA transcripts. Initially, a first-round RT-PCR of the TCR CDR3 employed the HTBI primer set. TCRdb called the multiplex PCR reads again in MiXCR, with one record for every CDR3 protein. The sample lists hundreds of thousands of distinct CDR3 sequences; approximately 16% were seen once. Sample: blood. These receptor sequences come from a woman in her forties with Graves' ophthalmopathy.

The V and J genes are TRBV27 and TRBJ1-2; D is unclear. This CDR3 has 13 amino acids. Trimming left V 2 bases short and J 9 bases short, with 13 bases between. CDR1 and CDR2 from the germline V gene are MNHEY and SMNVEV (reference sequence). CDR3 loop: CASSLGLPGSYTF. Here the CDR3 DNA reads TGTGCCAGCAGTTTAGGACTGCCCGGAAGCTACACCTTC.

The chain links TRBV5-8 to TRBJ2-1; TRBD1 or TRBD2 may be the D gene (6 bases each). This CDR3 comprises 14 residues. Germline values: CDR1 SGHTS, CDR2 YDEGEE. V was clipped by 3 bases and J by 9 bases, with 16 bases between them. CDR3: CASSSRGLLVEQFF. The CDR3 DNA is TGTGCCAGCAGCTCCAGGGGACTGCTAGTTGAGCAGTTCTTC.

V usage is TRBV4-1 and J usage is TRBJ2-1; D is undetermined. The germline V and J ends were trimmed by 2 bases and 0 bases, with 5 bases remaining between them. Germline V gene data show CDR1 as MGHRA and CDR2 as YSYEKL. This CDR3 is 14 amino acids long. The CDR3, as DNA: TGCGCCAGCAGCCAACTGGTCTCCTACAATGAGCAGTTCTTC. This encodes CASSQLVSYNEQFF.

The chain is built from TRBV9 and TRBJ2-4, with a possible D match to TRBD1 (6 bases). Germline values: CDR1 SGDLS, CDR2 YYNGEE. V was clipped by 0 bases and J by 2 bases, with 18 bases between them. There are 18 residues in the CDR3. CDR3 nucleotides: TGTGCCAGCAGCGTAGGAGGACAGAACTTGGGGACCAAAAACATTCAGTACTTC. Amino acids: CASSVGGQNLGTKNIQYF.

The chain recombines TRBV7-9 with TRBJ2-3; 8 bases line up with TRBD2. The V gene end was trimmed by 4 bases and the J gene end by 2 bases; junction bases not matched to a gene: 11. Germline assignment: CDR1 SEHNR and CDR2 FQNEAQ (reference sequence). CDR3 length: 17 residues. The CDR3: CASSSIIAGILTDTQYF. CDR3 coding DNA: TGTGCCAGCAGCTCCATAATAGCGGGGATTCTCACAGATACGCAGTATTTT.

In its sample, this clonotype was seen a few times. The rearrangement links TRBV20-1 to TRBJ1-5; TRBD1 agrees at 7 bases. V lost 5 bases to trimming and J lost 2 bases; unmatched junction nucleotides: 3. CDR1 and CDR2 from the germline V gene are DFQATT and SNEGSKA (reference sequence). CDR3 length equals 13 residues. CDR3 sequence reads: CSAWTGGNQPQHF. DNA for the CDR3: TGCAGTGCTTGGACAGGAGGCAATCAGCCCCAGCATTTT.

The V and J genes are TRBV5-5 and TRBJ2-7; D ambiguous. Germline CDR1 SGHKS, CDR2 YYEKEE (reference sequence). The V end lost 0 bases, the J end lost 7 bases, and 8 bases lay between the germline ends. The CDR3 contains 12 residues. The CDR3 reads CASSLDGAEQYF. The CDR3 DNA reads TGTGCCAGCAGCTTGGACGGCGCTGAGCAGTACTTC. Looking up the rest from reference TRBV5-5 and TRBJ2-7 gives the full variable domain: DAGVTQSPTHLIKTRGQQVTLRCSPISGHKSVSWYQQVLGQGPQFIFQYYEKEERGRGNFPDRFSARQFPNYSSELNVNALLLGDSALYLCASSLDGAEQYFGPGTRLTVT.

This clonotype was counted many times. The V gene is TRBV11-2, the J gene TRBJ2-5; tentatively, D is TRBD1 (6 bases). Germline V gene sequence: CDR1 SGHAT, CDR2 FQNNGV. Trimming cost V 7 bases and J 1 base, with 16 bases left between them. The CDR3 runs 15 residues. This CDR3 is CASTVGADFQETQYF. The CDR3 DNA sequence: TGTGCCAGCACCGTGGGGGCGGACTTCCAAGAGACCCAGTACTTC.

In this sample, this clonotype turned up a few times. V and J are TRBV28 and TRBJ2-2; 9 bases fit TRBD2. Unmatched junction bases numbered 7, after V lost 4 bases and J lost 7 bases. The V gene's germline CDR1 is MDHEN and CDR2 SYDVKM. The CDR3 sequence is 15 residues long. For the CDR3, the DNA is TGTGCCAGCAGTTCATCCGGGACTAGCAACGGGGAGCTGTTTTTT. This sequence encodes CASSSSGTSNGELFF.

The table lists this clonotype with many counts. The V gene is TRBV6-6, the J gene TRBJ1-4, with D perhaps TRBD1 (5 bases). The germline V and J ends were trimmed by 2 bases and 2 bases, with 9 bases remaining between them. Germline CDR1 MNHNY, CDR2 SVGAGI (reference sequence). This CDR3 has 15 residues. CDR3 residues: CASSYGWGTNEKLFF. Written as DNA, the CDR3 is TGTGCCAGCAGTTACGGGTGGGGGACTAATGAAAAACTGTTTTTT.

This clonotype was recorded at least ten times. The genes are TRBV12-3 or TRBV12-4 and TRBJ2-3; no definite D call. V lost 3 bases to trimming and J lost 5 bases, with 12 bases between them. CDR3 length: 14 residues. DNA for the CDR3: TGTGCCAGCAGTTTTGACAACCGTAAAGATACGCAGTATTTT. It specifies CASSFDNRKDTQYF.

This clonotype was counted ten times or more. The chain joins TRBV27 to TRBJ2-1; TRBD2 aligns across 12 bases. CDR3 size: 15 residues. V shed 4 bases, J shed 5 bases, and the junction held 3 bases outside the gene matches. Germline values: CDR1 MNHEY, CDR2 SMNVEV (reference sequence). CDR3 DNA: TGTGCCAGCAGTTGGGGGACTAGCGGGCACAATGAGCAGTTCTTC. Its protein is CASSWGTSGHNEQFF.

This sequence joins TRBV18 and TRBJ2-3, with D possibly matching TRBD2 (6 bases). V gave up 3 bases and J gave up 4 bases, with 17 bases separating them. The CDR3 is made up of 16 amino acids. Germline lookup yields CDR1 KGHSH and CDR2 LQKENI. The chain's CDR3 is CASSPVQTSSPDTQYF. The CDR3 DNA reads as TGTGCCAGCTCACCGGTACAGACTAGTTCCCCAGATACGCAGTATTTT. The full variable domain, its missing parts supplied by reference TRBV18 and TRBJ2-3, is NAGVMQNPRHLVRRRGQEARLRCSPMKGHSHVYWYRQLPEEGLKFMVYLQKENIIDESGMPKERFSAEFPKEGPSILRIQQVVRGDSAAYFCASSPVQTSSPDTQYFGPGTRLTVL.

Concerning this clonotype itself: Since a much larger clone is just one base distant, this may be a read error. The J gene is TRBJ1-1, the V gene TRBV6-2 or TRBV6-3; D is unresolved. The CDR3 runs to 13 residues. Trimming pared 1 base from V and 9 bases from J, leaving 12 bases between. Germline V lookup: CDR1 MNHEY, CDR2 SVGEGT. In DNA form, the CDR3 reads TGTGCCAGCAGTTACTGCCCCCGGACCCAAGCTTTCTTT. Translating gives CASSYCPRTQAFF.

The rearrangement uses TRBV6-1 and TRBJ1-6; D is unresolved. With 0 bases removed from V and 1 base from J, the gap between germline ends came to 7 bases. The germline V gene has CDR1 MNHNS and CDR2 SASEGT. The CDR3 contains 16 residues. CDR3 region: CASSEAVGSYNSPLHF. The DNA for the CDR3 is TGTGCCAGCAGTGAAGCAGTGGGGTCCTATAATTCACCCCTCCACTTT.

This clonotype was detected many times. The chain employs TRBV12-3 or TRBV12-4 and TRBJ2-1; TRBD2 matches at 11 bases. This CDR3 spans 17 amino acids. J lost 4 bases, V lost 3 bases, and 8 bases had no gene match. The CDR3 here is CASSFGLAGGVYNEQFF. The CDR3 bases are TGTGCCAGCAGTTTTGGGCTAGCGGGGGGAGTATACAATGAGCAGTTCTTC.

This clonotype appeared many times. The gene calls are TRBV11-2 and TRBJ2-7; D unclear. V dropped 5 bases and J dropped 2 bases, with 19 bases sitting between them. CDR1 SGHAT and CDR2 FQNNGV come from the germline V gene. The CDR3 length is 16 residues. CDR3 residues: CASSPLRGPTPYEQYF. CDR3 in DNA: TGTGCCAGCAGCCCCTTGCGCGGACCCACCCCCTACGAGCAGTACTTC.